The TCR beta chain described here comes from a study of T cell responses to AZD1222 COVID-19 vaccine. Turning to the study itself: Timing groups of about 4 and about 12 weeks for second doses were pooled. Study outcomes and limitations: Reports say nearly half of spike-specific TCRs go after unmutated variant regions. Two AZD1222 doses significantly raised spike-specific TCR breadth and depth over controls.

Assay used: immunoSEQ multiplex PCR; TCRdb lists only in-frame clones, some missing. The sample shows 75,000 to 95,000 clones, around 83% of them seen only once. Details on this clone: The antigen is not known.

The sample in question was peripheral blood, obtained on day 0 of AZD1222 vaccination. The sequence came from an adult in good health.

The CDR3 bases are TGTGCCATCAGTGGTGCTAGCGGGGGTAACACCGGGGAGCTGTTTTTT. Its translation is CAISGASGGNTGELFF. The chain has TRBV10-3 and TRBJ2-2; 10 positions match TRBD2. The CDR3 is 16 residues long. Looked up from germline, CDR1 is ENHRY and CDR2 is SYGVKD. Trimming at V came to 4 bases and at J to 2 bases, leaving 4 bases not matched to a gene.